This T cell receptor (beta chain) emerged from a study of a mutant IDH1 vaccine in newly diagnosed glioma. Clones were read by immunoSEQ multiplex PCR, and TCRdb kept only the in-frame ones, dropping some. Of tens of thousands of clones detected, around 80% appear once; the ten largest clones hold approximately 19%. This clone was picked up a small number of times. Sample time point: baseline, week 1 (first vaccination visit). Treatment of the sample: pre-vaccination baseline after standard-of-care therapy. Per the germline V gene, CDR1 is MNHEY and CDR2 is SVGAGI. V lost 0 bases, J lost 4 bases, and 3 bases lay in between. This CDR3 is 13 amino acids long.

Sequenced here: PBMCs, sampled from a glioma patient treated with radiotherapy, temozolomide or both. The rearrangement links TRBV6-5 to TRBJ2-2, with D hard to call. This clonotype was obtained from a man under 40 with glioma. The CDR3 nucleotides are TGTGCCAGCAGTTACTCGGGCACCGGGGAGCTGTTTTTT. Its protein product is CASSYSGTGELFF.